This T cell receptor (beta chain) was sequenced in a study of T-cell memory formation after mild COVID-19. For this clonotype: What it recognizes is unknown.

The germline gives CDR1 ENHRY, CDR2 SYGVKD. Trimming removed 4 bases from V and 4 bases from J; junction bases left unmatched: 2. The CDR3 has 15 amino acids. TCRdb re-called the 5' RACE reads with MiXCR, one entry per CDR3 protein. The sample has around 250,000 distinct CDR3 sequences; over 15% are singletons. Study results and caveats: While clones contracting from day 15 to 85 were balanced between CD4 and CD8, later expanders leaned CD4+. CM and EM subsets held most contracting CD4+ clones; EMRA held CD8+ ones.

The TCR was taken from a man aged 18 to 35 who had mild COVID-19 (a few samples of this study predate the infection). Cell type and time point are not known. Sequencing was carried out using PBMCs or a T cell subset sorted from them (not recorded which). V gene TRBV10-3 combines with J gene TRBJ2-3; 13 bases match TRBD2. The CDR3 coding sequence is TGTGCCATCAGTGGGACTAGCGGGGGATCAGATACGCAGTATTTT. Its protein product is CAISGTSGGSDTQYF.